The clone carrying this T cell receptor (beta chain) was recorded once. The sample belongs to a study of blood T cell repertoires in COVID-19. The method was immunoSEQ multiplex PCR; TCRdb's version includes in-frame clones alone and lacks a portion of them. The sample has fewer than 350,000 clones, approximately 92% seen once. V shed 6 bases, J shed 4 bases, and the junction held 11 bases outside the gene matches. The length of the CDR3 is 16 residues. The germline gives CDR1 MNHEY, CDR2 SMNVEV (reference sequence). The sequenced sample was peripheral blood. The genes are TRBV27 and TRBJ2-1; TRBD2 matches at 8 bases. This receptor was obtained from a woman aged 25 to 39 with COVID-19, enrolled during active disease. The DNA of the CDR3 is TGTGCCAGCAGCCCTTCCCCGGGACTAGTTTACAATGAGCAGTTCTTC. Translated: CASSPSPGLVYNEQFF.